The next 18 T cell receptor beta chains were all read from a single sample in a study of T cell responses to AZD1222 COVID-19 vaccine (dated by TCRdb to about 2021). The library was produced with the immunoSEQ multiplex PCR assay. TCRdb re-hosts the immuneACCESS table, in-frame sequences only. Its copies lack some clones; in the studies checked, an unresolved V gene accounts for under half of them, and the cause for the rest is not known. Present in this sample are approximately 150,000 clones, about 91% of which were seen just once. Approximately 4.4% of the sample belongs to the ten largest clones. The time point label on this specimen signifies: baseline before first vaccination. The specimen comprised peripheral blood, sampled on day 0 of AZD1222 vaccination. The receptors were gathered from an adult in good health.

This clone was seen only a few times. The chain employs TRBV2 and TRBJ2-2; 10 bases map to TRBD2. This CDR3 is built from 14 residues. Germline CDR1 and CDR2: SNHLY and FYNNEI. Germline trimming cut 9 bases from V and 6 bases from J; bases unmatched to any gene: 7. The CDR3 coding sequence is TGTGCCAGTGGGGCTAGCGGGAGCTCCGGGGAGCTGTTTTTT. As protein: CASGASGSSGELFF.

This chain links TRBV4-3 with TRBJ2-1; 7 positions agree with TRBD2. V lost 3 bases and J lost 8; bases outside the gene matches: 13. CDR3 size: 16 residues. CDR1 LGHNA and CDR2 YSLEER come from the germline V gene. This chain's CDR3 is CASSQSPSGNFDEQFF. The CDR3 DNA sequence: TGCGCCAGCAGCCAGAGCCCCAGCGGGAACTTTGATGAGCAGTTCTTC.

The CDR3 protein is CASSSGQALREEQYF. The CDR3 region has the DNA TGTGCCAGCAGCTCGGGACAGGCCCTTAGGGAGGAGCAGTACTTC. The chain employs TRBV7-9 and TRBJ2-7; 8 bases are a match to TRBD1. The trim removed 4 bases at V and 7 bases at J, leaving 12 bases unmatched. Germline CDR1 SEHNR, CDR2 FQNEAQ (reference sequence). The CDR3 is 15 residues long.

Only one count was recorded for this clone. The chain carries TRBV18 and TRBJ2-7; perhaps TRBD1 as D (6 bases). In germline, CDR1 is KGHSH, CDR2 LQKENI. V was shortened by 5 bases and J by 5 bases, with 19 bases between the two germline ends. The CDR3 extends over 15 amino acids. CDR3 DNA: TGTGCCAGCTCAAACATGAGGGGGATGGGGGACGAGCAGTACTTC. It is translated as CASSNMRGMGDEQYF.

This clone came up once. The V call is TRBV10-3, the J call TRBJ2-1; the D call may be TRBD1 or TRBD2 (5 bases each). CDR3 size: 12 residues. Trimming stripped 4 bases from V and 9 bases from J, with 10 bases between. CDR1 is ENHRY, CDR2 SYGVKD, per germline. This CDR3 is CAISGDGGEQFF. CDR3 DNA: TGTGCCATCAGTGGGGACGGAGGTGAGCAGTTCTTC.

The V and J genes are TRBV12-3 or TRBV12-4 and TRBJ1-2; D is unresolved. V was clipped by 6 bases and J by 4 bases, with 12 bases between them. The CDR3 is made up of 13 amino acids. Here the CDR3 reads CASSQQILYGYTF. The CDR3 DNA follows: TGTGCCAGCAGCCAACAGATACTCTATGGCTACACCTTC.

The chain recombines TRBV28 with TRBJ2-1; no clear D gene. CDR3 length: 10 amino acids. Trimming took off 6 bases at V and 7 bases at J, with 4 bases between the two ends. Germline CDR1 MDHEN, CDR2 SYDVKM. The CDR3 here is CASSRNEQFF. CDR3 coding DNA: TGTGCCAGCAGCAGGAATGAGCAGTTCTTC.

The rearrangement links TRBV9 to TRBJ1-5; no clear D. CDR3 size: 15 residues. V lost 0 bases and J lost 3, with 10 bases in between. The germline CDR1 and CDR2 sequences are SGDLS and YYNGEE. CDR3 sequence reads: CASSVDGAYNQPQHF. DNA of the CDR3: TGTGCCAGCAGCGTAGATGGAGCATACAATCAGCCCCAGCATTTT.

This chain uses TRBV7-2 with TRBJ2-2; tentative D call: TRBD2 (6 bases). The CDR3 sequence is 14 residues long. Germline values: CDR1 SGHTA, CDR2 FQGNSA. Trimming pared 3 bases from V and 4 bases from J, leaving 9 bases between. CDR3 coding DNA: TGTGCCAGCAGCTTCGGGACTTTCACCGGGGAGCTGTTTTTT. Protein sequence: CASSFGTFTGELFF.

A single count supports this clone. The junction departs from germline at one end; a sequencing error may be responsible. V usage is TRBV5-1 and J usage is TRBJ1-2; TRBD1 matches 7 bases. CDR3 length equals 14 residues. Per germline, CDR1 SGHRS and CDR2 YFSETQ. The CDR3 DNA reads TGCGCCAGCAGCTTGGGGGCAGGGGGTTCTTCTGAGGTCTTC. It encodes CASSLGAGGSSEVF.

This clone was seen only a few times. The gene calls are TRBV9 and TRBJ1-2; TRBD1 matches 10 bases. The germline V gene encodes CDR1 SGDLS and CDR2 YYNGEE. The CDR3 is 14 residues long. With 7 bases clipped from V and 4 bases from J, the junction kept 7 bases outside the gene matches. In DNA form, the CDR3 reads TGTGCCAGCGCGAGACAGGGGGCCGGCTATGGCTACACCTTC. This translates into CASARQGAGYGYTF.

Details on this clone: Other DNA variants within this sample encode the same CDR3. This chain joins TRBV5-1 and TRBJ1-4; D is unresolved. Trimming removed 0 bases at V and 3 bases at J, with 6 bases between. Germline CDR1 reads SGHRS; CDR2 reads YFSETQ. The CDR3 is 14 residues long. CDR3 DNA sequence: TGCGCCAGCAGCTTGGGAGGACCTAATGAAAAACTGTTTTTT. Protein sequence: CASSLGGPNEKLFF.

The rearrangement links TRBV2 to TRBJ2-1; D is perhaps TRBD1 or TRBD2 (6 bases each). The ends were cut back, 4 bases at V and 6 bases at J, with 10 bases in the middle. The CDR3 extends over 13 amino acids. Germline assignment: CDR1 SNHLY and CDR2 FYNNEI. The CDR3 nucleotides are TGTGCCAGCAGTGTAGGAGGGGGCAATGAGCAGTTCTTC. It yields the protein CASSVGGGNEQFF.

The chain carries TRBV19 and TRBJ2-7; the D call may be TRBD1 or TRBD2 (6 bases each). Trimming shortened V by 4 bases and J by 3 bases, and 13 bases separated the two germline ends. The CDR3 spans 14 residues. Germline V gene data show CDR1 as LNHDA and CDR2 as SQIVND (reference sequence). The CDR3 here is CASSTPGADYEQYF. CDR3 nucleotide sequence: TGTGCCAGTAGTACTCCGGGGGCCGACTACGAGCAGTACTTC.

This clone was seen a single time. The rearrangement uses TRBV28 and TRBJ2-7; D might be TRBD2 (6 bases). The germline V and J ends were trimmed by 5 bases and 3 bases, with 14 bases remaining between them. The CDR3 has 14 residues. The germline gives CDR1 MDHEN, CDR2 SYDVKM. The CDR3 coding sequence is TGTGCCAGCAGTCCTGGGGGGAGAGACTACGAGCAGTACTTC. This translates into CASSPGGRDYEQYF.

For this clone: This sample also contains other DNA sequences that code for the same CDR3. J is TRBJ2-7 and V is TRBV28, with TRBD2 matching 9 bases. Germline V gene sequence: CDR1 MDHEN, CDR2 SYDVKM. The length of the CDR3 is 14 residues. V was pared by 3 bases and J by 6 bases, with 6 bases of the junction left unmatched. CDR3 sequence reads: CASSLASGISEQYF. CDR3 DNA: TGTGCCAGCAGTTTGGCTAGCGGGATAAGCGAGCAGTACTTC.

The chain couples TRBV20-1 to TRBJ1-2; TRBD1 agrees at 10 bases. CDR3 size: 10 residues. In germline, CDR1 is DFQATT, CDR2 SNEGSKA (reference sequence). The V segment lost 6 bases and the J segment 13 bases; nucleotides outside the gene matches: 5. The CDR3 here is CSARTGGLTF. In DNA, the CDR3 is TGCAGTGCGAGGACAGGGGGGCTCACCTTC.

The chain has TRBV15 and TRBJ1-2; a possible D gene is TRBD1 (6 bases). The CDR3 spans 15 residues. The germline V gene encodes CDR1 LNHNV and CDR2 YYDKDF (reference sequence). Trimming took 0 bases from V and 5 from J, leaving 13 bases between them. The CDR3 nucleotides are TGTGCCACCAGCAGAGATCGAGCAGGGGTTTATGGCTACACCTTC. Amino acids: CATSRDRAGVYGYTF.